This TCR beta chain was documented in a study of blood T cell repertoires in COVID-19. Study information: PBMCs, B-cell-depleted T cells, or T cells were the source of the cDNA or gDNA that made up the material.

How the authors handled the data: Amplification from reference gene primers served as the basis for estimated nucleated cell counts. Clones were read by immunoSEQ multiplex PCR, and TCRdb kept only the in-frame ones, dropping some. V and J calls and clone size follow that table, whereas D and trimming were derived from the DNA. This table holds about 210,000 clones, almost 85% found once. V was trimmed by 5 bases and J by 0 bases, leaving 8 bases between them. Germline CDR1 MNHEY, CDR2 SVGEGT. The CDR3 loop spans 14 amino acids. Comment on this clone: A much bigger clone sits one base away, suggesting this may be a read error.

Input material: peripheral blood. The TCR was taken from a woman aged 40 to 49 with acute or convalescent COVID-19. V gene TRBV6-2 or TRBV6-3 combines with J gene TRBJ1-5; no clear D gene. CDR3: CASSDGVSNQPQHF. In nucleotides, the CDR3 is TGTGCCAGCAGTGACGGGGTTAGCAATCAGCCCCAGCATTTT.